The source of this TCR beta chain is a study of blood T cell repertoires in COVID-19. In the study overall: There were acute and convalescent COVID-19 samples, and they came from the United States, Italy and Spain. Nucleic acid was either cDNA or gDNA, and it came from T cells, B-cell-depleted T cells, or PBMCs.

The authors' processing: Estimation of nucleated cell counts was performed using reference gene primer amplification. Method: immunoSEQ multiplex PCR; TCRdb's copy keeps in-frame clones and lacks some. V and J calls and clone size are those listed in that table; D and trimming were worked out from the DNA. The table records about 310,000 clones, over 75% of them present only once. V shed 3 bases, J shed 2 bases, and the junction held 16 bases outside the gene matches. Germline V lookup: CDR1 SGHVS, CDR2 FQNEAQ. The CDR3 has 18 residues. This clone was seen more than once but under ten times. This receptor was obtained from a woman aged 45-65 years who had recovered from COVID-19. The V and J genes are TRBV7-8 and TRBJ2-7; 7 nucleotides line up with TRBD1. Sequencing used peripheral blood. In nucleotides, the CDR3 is TGTGCCAGCAGCTTCGCCCGTGGGAACAGGGGATTTGCCTACGAGCAGTACTTC. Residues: CASSFARGNRGFAYEQYF.